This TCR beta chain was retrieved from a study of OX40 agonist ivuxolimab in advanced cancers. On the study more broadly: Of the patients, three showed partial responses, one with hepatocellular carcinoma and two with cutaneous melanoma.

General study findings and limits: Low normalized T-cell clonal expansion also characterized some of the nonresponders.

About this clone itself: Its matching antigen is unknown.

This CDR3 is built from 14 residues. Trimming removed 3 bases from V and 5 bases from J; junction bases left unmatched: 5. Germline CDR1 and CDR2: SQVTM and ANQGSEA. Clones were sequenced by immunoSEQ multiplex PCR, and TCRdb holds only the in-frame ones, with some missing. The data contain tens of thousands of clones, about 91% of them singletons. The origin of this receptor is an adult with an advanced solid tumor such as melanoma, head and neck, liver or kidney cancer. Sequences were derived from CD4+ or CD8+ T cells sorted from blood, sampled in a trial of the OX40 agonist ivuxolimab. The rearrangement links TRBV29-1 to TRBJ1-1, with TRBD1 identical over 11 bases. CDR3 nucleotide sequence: TGCAGCGTTGAGAAGGACAGGGGGCGTACTGAAGCTTTCTTT. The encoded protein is CSVEKDRGRTEAFF.